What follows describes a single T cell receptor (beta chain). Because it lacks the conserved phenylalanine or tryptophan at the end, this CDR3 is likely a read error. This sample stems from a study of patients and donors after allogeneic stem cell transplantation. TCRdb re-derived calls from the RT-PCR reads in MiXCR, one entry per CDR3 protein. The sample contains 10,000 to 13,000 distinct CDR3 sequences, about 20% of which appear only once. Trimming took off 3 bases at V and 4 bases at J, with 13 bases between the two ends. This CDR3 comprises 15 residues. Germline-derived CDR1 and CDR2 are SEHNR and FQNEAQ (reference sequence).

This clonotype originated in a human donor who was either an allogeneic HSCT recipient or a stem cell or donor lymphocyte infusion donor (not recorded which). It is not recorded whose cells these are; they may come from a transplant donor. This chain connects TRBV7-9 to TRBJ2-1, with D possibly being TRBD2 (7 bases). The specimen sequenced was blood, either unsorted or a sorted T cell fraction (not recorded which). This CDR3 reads CASSFTGGRYNEQFY. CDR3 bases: TGTGCCAGCAGCTTTACGGGGGGCCGATACAATGAGCAGTTCTAC.